The rows below give T cell receptor beta chains drawn from one sample of a study of T cell repertoires in ileal Crohn's disease. Profiling relied on immunoSEQ multiplex PCR, and the TCRdb table lists in-frame clones only, not all of them. The sample has roughly 3,400 clones, around four fifths seen once. Sequencing was performed on CD4+ T cells sorted from the ileum. All receptors come from an adult with Crohn's disease. Each CDR3 is given with its conserved first and last residue. The D gene is left open where the match is weak. Clone size is shown for a subset of rows, as once, few, many or a class of expanded clone.

clone_size j_call d_call v_call cdr3_aa cdr3_nt
few TRBJ2-3 . TRBV27 CASRPRRQITDTQYF TGTGCCAGCAGGCCGAGGAGACAGATCACAGATACGCAGTATTTT
. TRBJ2-7 TRBD1 TRBV7-3 CASSLGQGQEQYF TGTGCCAGCAGCTTAGGACAGGGCCAAGAGCAGTACTTC
. TRBJ2-6 . TRBV27 CASSWALSGANVLTF TGTGCCAGCAGTTGGGCCCTTTCTGGGGCCAACGTCCTGACTTTC
. TRBJ1-2 TRBD1 TRBV2 CASSSGQGLDSGYGYTF TGTGCCAGCAGTTCCGGACAGGGTCTTGACTCGGGCTATGGCTACACCTTC
. TRBJ2-3 . TRBV7-9 CASPPAGGLGDTQYF TGTGCCAGCCCCCCGGCCGGGGGGCTTGGGGATACGCAGTATTTT
. TRBJ2-6 . TRBV4-2 CASSQDLGWSSGANVLTF TGTGCCAGCAGCCAAGATCTTGGCTGGAGCTCTGGGGCCAACGTCCTGACTTTC
once TRBJ1-2 . TRBV6-5 CASSLGSQGHGYTF TGTGCCAGCAGTCTTGGCAGCCAGGGTCATGGCTACACCTTC
. TRBJ2-5 . TRBV7-9 CASSLRGLFQETQYF TGTGCCAGCAGCTTACGCGGGCTATTTCAAGAGACCCAGTACTTC
. TRBJ1-4 . TRBV19 CASSPETATNEKLFF TGTGCCAGTAGTCCCGAGACAGCAACTAATGAAAAACTGTTTTTT
few TRBJ2-2 TRBD2 TRBV10-3 CAISLGSGETGELFF TGTGCCATCAGTCTAGGTAGCGGGGAAACCGGGGAGCTGTTTTTT
. TRBJ1-2 . TRBV20-1 CSAMGGNGYTF TGCAGTGCTATGGGGGGGAATGGCTACACCTTC
few TRBJ1-6 . TRBV7-2 CASSSTGFWNSPLHF TGTGCCAGCAGCTCAACAGGGTTTTGGAATTCACCCCTCCACTTT
few TRBJ1-2 . TRBV5-1 CASSFYRVNANYGYTF TGCGCCAGCAGCTTCTACAGGGTAAATGCTAACTATGGCTACACCTTC
once TRBJ2-2 TRBD2 TRBV15 CATSRIAGGRSGELFF TGTGCCACCAGCAGGATAGCGGGGGGAAGGTCCGGGGAGCTGTTTTTT
. TRBJ2-3 . TRBV6-6 CASKGGAGDTQYF TGTGCCAGCAAGGGGGGGGCTGGAGATACGCAGTATTTT